This T cell receptor (beta chain) appears in the sequencing data of a study of T-cell memory formation after mild COVID-19 (dated by TCRdb to the early 2020s). For the study in its entirety: TCR sequence clusters from the two donors were found to be largely donor specific. Longitudinal TCRalpha and TCRbeta repertoire sequencing tracked T-cell clones expanding and contracting after mild COVID-19 in a couple of donors. The cohort was made up of two young adult volunteers, one female and one male, who were previously healthy. Overall study outcomes, separate from this receptor: The second-wave clones that peaked on day 37 were not confirmed to be SARS-CoV-2 specific. The detection of some responding clones in pre-infection memory suggests that pre-existing cross-reactive memory T cells joined the SARS-CoV-2 response. Contracting CD4+ clones were located mainly in the CM and EM memory subsets, whereas CD8+ clones were found to be enriched in EMRA. From day 15 to 85, contracting clones showed balanced CD4/CD8 phenotypes, whereas a second wave of clones that expanded from day 15 to 37 leaned towards CD4+. The study included only a couple of mild cases, and larger cohorts that include severe cases with pre-infection samples were judged to be necessary.

Sequencing used an Illumina NovaSeq 6000. cDNA libraries for TCRalpha and TCRbeta were prepared by 5'RACE using constant-segment primers, with sample barcodes and unique molecular identifiers added. Trizol reagent was used to extract RNA from every sample. The libraries were amplified in two PCR steps, and the second step added a second sample barcode and Illumina TruSeq adapters. The libraries were sequenced on an Illumina NovaSeq using 2 x 150 bp paired-end reads. The study's own analysis went as follows. Demultiplexing of reads and collapsing into UMI-guided consensus sequences were performed with migec v1.2.7. With mixcr v2.1.11, UMI consensuses were aligned to TRA and TRB V and J templates and assembled into clonotypes. A clonotype was counted as expanded or contracted only when both edgeR and NoisET called the clonotype significant, with the noise models trained on biological replicates. For edgeR calls, the cutoffs were a false discovery rate-adjusted p below 0.01 and a log2 fold-change threshold of 1. As an exploratory analysis of dynamics, max-normalized trajectories of the 1000 most abundant clonotypes were examined with PCA combined with hierarchical clustering. Each responding clone was given a CD4 or CD8 phenotype based on the CD4+ and CD8+ repertoires, which had been sequenced separately. TCRdb cleaned the public reads at Q25 with fastp, built clones with MiXCR and kept in-frame beta chains. Rows are unified per CDR3 protein, each entry keeping the most common DNA and genes. The V and J calls and clone size are TCRdb's, not the authors'. For this sample there are about 390,000 distinct CDR3 sequences; about 16% appear just once. The ten largest clones take up about 22% of the sample.

Comment on this clonotype: Its antigen is still unknown. No much larger clonotype is one base removed from it; base qualities were not supplied.

The CDR3 numbers 14 residues from cysteine through phenylalanine. The entry retains the CDR3 DNA only, 42 bases that are in frame from base 1. At the junction V is shortened by 2 bases and J by 0 bases, with 9 bases in between. The germline V gene (reference sequence) supplies CDR1 SGHKS and CDR2 YYEKEE. PBMCs were isolated by Ficoll-Paque density gradient centrifugation. Source material: PBMCs or a T cell subset sorted from them (not recorded which). This receptor was obtained from a man aged 18 to 30 who had mild COVID-19 (a few samples of this study predate the infection). The sample titles of this study are shuffled in the database, so cell type and time point are left out; the donor was told from shared clones. Recombination connected TRBV5-5 to TRBJ2-7, with the D segment identity uncertain. The DNA sequence is given as TGTGCCAGCAGCTTAAACTCTAACTCCTACGAGCAGTACTTC. Its protein product is CASSLNSNSYEQYF. Reference TRBV5-5 and TRBJ2-7 proteins supply the regions before and after the CDR3; the full variable domain is: DAGVTQSPTHLIKTRGQQVTLRCSPISGHKSVSWYQQVLGQGPQFIFQYYEKEERGRGNFPDRFSARQFPNYSSELNVNALLLGDSALYLCASSLNSNSYEQYFGPGTRLTVT.